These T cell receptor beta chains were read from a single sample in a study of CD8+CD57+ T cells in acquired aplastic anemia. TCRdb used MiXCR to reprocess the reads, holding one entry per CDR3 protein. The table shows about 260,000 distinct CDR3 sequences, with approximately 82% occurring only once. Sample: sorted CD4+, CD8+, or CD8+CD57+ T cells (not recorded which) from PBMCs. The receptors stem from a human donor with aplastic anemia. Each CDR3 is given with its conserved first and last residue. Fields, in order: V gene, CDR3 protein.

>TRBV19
CASSLTRGKDEQFF
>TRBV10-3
CASSQGGSYGADDQTF
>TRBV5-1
CASSLRARLNTEAFF
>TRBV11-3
CASSVDLTGPNYGYTF
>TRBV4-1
CASSQDGRAGYTF
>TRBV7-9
CASSLHGYGTQDF
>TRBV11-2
CASSPQQGERSPLHF
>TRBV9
CASSRGPGSGKTDTQYF
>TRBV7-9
CASSFGERGTAEAFF
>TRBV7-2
CASSPQILMSGAYQFF
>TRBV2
CASSVGGGDTAAPFF
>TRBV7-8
CASSLGGGAYNSPLHF
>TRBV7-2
CASSLSLGETQYFF
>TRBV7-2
CASSLGQGYLGYTF
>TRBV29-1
CSAGVDLFSGVWSDLRANYGYTF
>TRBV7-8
CASSLAGGNDPQYF
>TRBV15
CASSSCYGGETQYF
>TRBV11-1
CASSLGGEDTQYF
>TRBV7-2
CASSSTPGGPDTQYF
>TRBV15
CASSRGAGPETQYF
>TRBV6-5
CASSRGRDNSYEQYF
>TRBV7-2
CASSLERRGNTESFF
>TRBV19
CASSMGSGTGKDELFF